Shown below are 4 T cell receptor beta chains from a single sample sequenced in a study of blood T cell repertoires in COVID-19. Data came from immunoSEQ multiplex PCR; TCRdb stores just in-frame clones and leaves some out. The sample has some 38,000 clones; about 76% are singletons. The sequenced sample consisted of peripheral blood. Receptors originate from a man aged 70-80 years with COVID-19, enrolled during active disease.

The CDR3 DNA follows: TGTGCCAGCAGGTCCACTCCGGGGAAACTGTTTTTT. The encoded protein is CASRSTPGKLFF. The chain joins TRBV12-3 or TRBV12-4 to TRBJ1-4; D unresolved. The ends were cut back, 6 bases at V and 11 bases at J, with 13 bases in the middle. There are 12 residues in the CDR3.

The rearrangement joins TRBV5-4 to TRBJ1-4, with 10 bases identical to TRBD1. Germline V gene sequence: CDR1 SGHNT, CDR2 YYREEE (reference sequence). This CDR3 has 18 amino acids. V was clipped by 4 bases and J by 1 base; unmatched bases: 10. This chain's CDR3 is CASSLDRGVRKTNEKLFF. In nucleotides, the CDR3 is TGTGCCAGCAGCCTGGACAGGGGGGTAAGGAAAACTAATGAAAAACTGTTTTTT. Supplemented by reference TRBV5-4 and TRBJ1-4, the full variable domain reads ETGVTQSPTHLIKTRGQQVTLRCSSQSGHNTVSWYQQALGQGPQFIFQYYREEENGRGNFPPRFSGLQFPNYSSELNVNALELDDSALYLCASSLDRGVRKTNEKLFFGSGTQLSVL.

V is TRBV7-9 and J is TRBJ1-1; the D is unclear. Deletions cut 5 bases from V and 0 bases from J, with 10 bases between. The germline gives CDR1 SEHNR, CDR2 FQNEAQ (reference sequence). This CDR3 has 14 residues. CDR3 bases: TGTGCCAGCAGCCTCGGGGTTATGAACACTGAAGCTTTCTTT. Translation gives CASSLGVMNTEAFF.

The chain uses TRBV7-9 and TRBJ1-1; D perhaps matches TRBD1 (6 bases). CDR1 and CDR2 (germline): SEHNR, FQNEAQ (reference sequence). V was cut by 5 bases and J by 4 bases, with 11 bases left in between. This CDR3 comprises 13 residues. The CDR3 DNA follows: TGTGCCAGCAGCGTAGAAGGGGGCACTGAAGCTTTCTTT. This translates into CASSVEGGTEAFF.